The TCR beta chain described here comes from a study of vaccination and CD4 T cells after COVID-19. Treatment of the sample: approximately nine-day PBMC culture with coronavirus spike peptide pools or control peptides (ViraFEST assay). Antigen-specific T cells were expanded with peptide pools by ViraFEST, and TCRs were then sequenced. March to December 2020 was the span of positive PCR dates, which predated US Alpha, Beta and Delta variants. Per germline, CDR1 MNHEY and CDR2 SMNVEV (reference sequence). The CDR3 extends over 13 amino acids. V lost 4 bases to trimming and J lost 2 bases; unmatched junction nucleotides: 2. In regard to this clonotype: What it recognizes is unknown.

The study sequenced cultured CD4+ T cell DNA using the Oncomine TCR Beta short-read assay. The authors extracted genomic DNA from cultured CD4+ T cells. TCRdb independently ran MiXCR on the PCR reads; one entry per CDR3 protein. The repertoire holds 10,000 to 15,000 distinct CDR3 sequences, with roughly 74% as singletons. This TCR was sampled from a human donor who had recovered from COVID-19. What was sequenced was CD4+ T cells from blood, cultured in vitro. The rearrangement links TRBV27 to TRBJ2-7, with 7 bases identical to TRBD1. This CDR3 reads CASSSTGAYEQYF. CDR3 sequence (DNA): TGTGCCAGCAGTTCAACAGGGGCCTACGAGCAGTACTTC.